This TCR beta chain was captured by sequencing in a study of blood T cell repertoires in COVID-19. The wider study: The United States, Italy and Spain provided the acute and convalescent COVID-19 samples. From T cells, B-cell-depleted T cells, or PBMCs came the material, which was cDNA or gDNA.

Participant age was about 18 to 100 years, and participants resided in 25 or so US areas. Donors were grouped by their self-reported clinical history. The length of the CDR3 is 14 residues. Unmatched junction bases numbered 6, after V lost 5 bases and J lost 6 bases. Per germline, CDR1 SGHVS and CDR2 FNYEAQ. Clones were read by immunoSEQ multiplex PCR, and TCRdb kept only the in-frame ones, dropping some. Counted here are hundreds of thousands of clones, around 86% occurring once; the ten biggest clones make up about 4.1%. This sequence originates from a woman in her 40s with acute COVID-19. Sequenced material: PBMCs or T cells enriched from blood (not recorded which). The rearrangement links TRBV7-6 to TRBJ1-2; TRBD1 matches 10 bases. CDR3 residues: CASSTGQGIDGYTF. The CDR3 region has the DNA TGTGCCAGCAGCACGGGACAGGGGATAGATGGCTACACCTTC. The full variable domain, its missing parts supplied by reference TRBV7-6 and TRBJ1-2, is GAGVSQSPRYKVTKRGQDVALRCDPISGHVSLYWYRQALGQGPEFLTYFNYEAQQDKSGLPNDRFSAERPEGSISTLTIQRTEQRDSAMYRCASSTGQGIDGYTFGSGTRLTVV.